This T cell receptor beta chain was observed in a study of cytomegalovirus exposure and HLA in healthy donors. Regarding the study as a whole: For TCR beta chains, V- and J-gene trimming was later linked to a missense DCLRE1C variant. The study designated 160 or so TCR beta chains cytomegalovirus-associated. An analysis done earlier found most TCR beta V segments productive about 90% or about 30% of the time. The records held CMV serostatus as the only immune exposure information.

This CDR3 is built from 16 residues. The germline V gene encodes CDR1 WNHNN and CDR2 SYGVQD (reference sequence). Trimming cost V 3 bases and J 9 bases; bases outside gene matches: 9. Worth noting for this clone: Its specificity is unknown.

In the PCR, 60 Vbeta and 13 Jbeta primers were used. Assay: immunoSEQ multiplex PCR; the TCRdb copy retains only in-frame clones and omits some. The profile covers 150,000 to 180,000 clones, with more than 70% appearing a single time and around 5.2% taken by the ten largest. The V and J genes are TRBV10-1 and TRBJ2-1; 12 positions match TRBD2. This TCR derives from a woman aged 40 to 50 in good health and CMV-seropositive. The sample consisted of PBMCs. The chain's CDR3 is CASSDPASGREPEQFF. The CDR3 region has the DNA TGCGCCAGCAGTGATCCCGCTAGCGGGAGGGAGCCTGAGCAGTTCTTC.